This section outlines one TCR beta chain sequence together with its context. Antigen unknown. Repertoires were generated with immunoSEQ multiplex PCR, while TCRdb's copy carries only in-frame clones and drops some. The sample has approximately 120,000 clones; approximately 90% are singletons. These data originate in a study of T cell responses to AZD1222 COVID-19 vaccine. Overall study results and limits: Across spike, vaccine-associated CD4 TCRs were found, dominant at 160-218 and 743-854. Scientists sampled the repertoires only once the peak T cell response had passed. Among the donors, most were white British and more were female, and clonal diversity was possibly underestimated. Recipients of two AZD1222 doses showed rising Spike-specific TCR breadth and depth.

The CDR3 extends over 15 amino acids. Germline loops: CDR1 DFQATT, CDR2 SNEGSKA (reference sequence). V was trimmed by 3 bases and J by 3 bases, leaving 15 bases between them. The gene calls are TRBV20-1 and TRBJ2-1; D could derive from TRBD1 or TRBD2 (5 bases each). This clonotype was sampled from an adult in good health. This specimen was peripheral blood, taken on day 0 of MenACWY control vaccination. The CDR3 protein is CSASLPGTYYNEQFF. In nucleotides, the CDR3 is TGCAGTGCTAGTCTACCCGGGACGTACTACAATGAGCAGTTCTTC.